This T cell receptor (beta chain) was recovered during a study of T cells in Graves' hyperthyroidism and ophthalmopathy. On the study more broadly: Sampling of peripheral blood happened at initial diagnosis, prior to any treatment.

TCR beta CDR3 regions were amplified from RNA. The study used the HTBI primer set for a first-round RT-PCR of the TCR CDR3. TCRdb called the multiplex PCR reads again in MiXCR, with one record for every CDR3 protein. In the table there are hundreds of thousands of distinct CDR3 sequences, 20% of which are singletons. V shed 7 bases and J shed 1 base, with 11 bases lying between them. The germline gives CDR1 SQVTM, CDR2 ANQGSEA. This CDR3 has 13 amino acids. PBMCs were collected from a roughly 9.7 ml volume of fresh peripheral blood. This clonotype was recorded a few times. Its target is not known. Whole-study results and caveats: A model using 13 V-J features told ophthalmopathy apart from stable hyperthyroidism. Ophthalmopathy, which appeared later, was predicted by the model a median about 6 months before onset.

V is TRBV29-1 and J is TRBJ1-5; D remains ambiguous. The sequencing input was blood. The receptor was isolated from a man between 35 and 55 years old with Graves' ophthalmopathy. CDR3 residues: CSASLGSNQPQHF. DNA for the CDR3: TGCAGCGCATCGTTGGGGAGCAATCAGCCCCAGCATTTT. Supplemented by reference TRBV29-1 and TRBJ1-5, the full variable domain reads SAVISQKPSRDICQRGTSLTIQCQVDSQVTMMFWYRQQPGQSLTLIATANQGSEATYESGFVIDKFPISRPNLTFSTLTVSNMSPEDSSIYLCSASLGSNQPQHFGDGTRLSIL.